There are a few counts of the clone carrying this TCR beta chain. Per the original data handling: From reference gene primer amplification, estimates of nucleated cell counts were derived. Assay: immunoSEQ multiplex PCR; the TCRdb copy retains only in-frame clones and omits some. The V and J calls and clone size come from that table; D and trimming were worked out from the DNA. The data hold about 220,000 clones, with just under 85% observed a single time. The record originates from a study of blood T cell repertoires in COVID-19. In the study overall: Acute and convalescent COVID-19 samples came from the United States, Italy and Spain.

Germline CDR1 is MGHRA and CDR2 is YSYEKL. The CDR3 covers 16 residues. Trimming took off 3 bases at V and 7 bases at J, with 21 bases between the two ends. The age range of participants was about 18 to 100 years, with residence in about two dozen US areas. Membership in each cohort depended on participant-reported clinical history. The sequence came from a man between 35 and 55 years old who had recovered from COVID-19. Sequenced material: PBMCs or T cells enriched from blood (not recorded which). V and J are TRBV4-1 and TRBJ1-2; no definite D call. CDR3 nucleotide sequence: TGCGCCAGCAGCCAGGCCCCGACGGCTCCCAGCGGTGGCTACACCTTC. Amino acids: CASSQAPTAPSGGYTF.